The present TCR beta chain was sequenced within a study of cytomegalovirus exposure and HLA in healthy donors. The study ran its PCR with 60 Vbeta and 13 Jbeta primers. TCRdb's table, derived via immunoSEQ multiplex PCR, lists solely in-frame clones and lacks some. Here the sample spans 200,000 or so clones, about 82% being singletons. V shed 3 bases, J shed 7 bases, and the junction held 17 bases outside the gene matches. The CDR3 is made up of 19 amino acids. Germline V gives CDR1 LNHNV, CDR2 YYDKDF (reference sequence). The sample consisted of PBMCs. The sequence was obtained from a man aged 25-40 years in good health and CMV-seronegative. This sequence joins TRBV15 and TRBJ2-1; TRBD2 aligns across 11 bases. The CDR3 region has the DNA TGTGCCACCAGCAGCGAAAAGGCCACTAGCGGGGGTCCTTGGAATGAGCAGTTCTTC. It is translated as CATSSEKATSGGPWNEQFF.